The 32 T cell receptor beta chains given below trace back to one sample, sequenced in a study of blood T cells in healthy people across ages. Then a second PCR, running about 6 to 12 cycles, was carried out with a sample-barcoded 5' primer and a J-beta primer mix. TCRdb analysed the 5' RACE reads with MiXCR anew, one entry per CDR3 protein. This sample has about 1.5 million distinct CDR3 sequences, with 42% found just once. Sequenced sample: blood. These receptors came from a woman between 18 and 29 years old in good health.

V is TRBV3-1 and J is TRBJ1-2; perhaps TRBD1 as D (5 bases). The CDR3 totals 16 residues. Trimming took off 0 bases at V and 1 base at J, with 12 bases between the two ends. Germline assignment: CDR1 LGHDT and CDR2 YNNKEL (reference sequence). The CDR3 spells CASSQDNRQNNYGYTF. The DNA for the CDR3 is TGTGCCAGCAGCCAAGATAACCGACAGAATAACTATGGCTACACCTTC.

The rearrangement joins TRBV7-3 to TRBJ2-7; the D is unclear. The better agreement between TRBJ2-5 and the DNA end casts doubt on the J call. Germline V lookup: CDR1 SGHTA, CDR2 FQGTGA. The CDR3 covers 14 residues. The chain's CDR3 is CASSLIGGQETQYF. Written as DNA, the CDR3 is TGTGCCAGCAGCTTGATTGGCGGACAAGAGACCCAGTACTTC.

This clonotype was seen a few times. The J gene is TRBJ2-3, the V gene TRBV11-2; D is possibly TRBD2 (5 bases). The V end lost 0 bases, the J end lost 2 bases, and 15 bases lay between the germline ends. This CDR3 is built from 17 residues. Germline V lookup: CDR1 SGHAT, CDR2 FQNNGV. The CDR3 sequence: CASSLDWRSRFTDTQYF. In DNA form, the CDR3 reads TGTGCCAGCAGCTTAGATTGGAGGTCCAGATTCACAGATACGCAGTATTTT. The complete variable domain, with remaining parts taken from reference TRBV11-2 and TRBJ2-3, reads EAGVAQSPRYKIIEKRQSVAFWCNPISGHATLYWYQQILGQGPKLLIQFQNNGVVDDSQLPKDRFSAERLKGVDSTLKIQPAKLEDSAVYLCASSLDWRSRFTDTQYFGPGTRLTVL.

This chain connects TRBV7-2 to TRBJ2-3, with 8 nucleotides matching TRBD2. After removal of 4 bases from V and 0 bases from J, the junction contained 6 bases not matched to a gene. This CDR3 contains 16 residues. Germline V gene data show CDR1 as SGHTA and CDR2 as FQGNSA. The CDR3 DNA reads TGTGCCAGCAGCTGGAGCGGGGGCTCTAGCACAGATACGCAGTATTTT. Its translation is CASSWSGGSSTDTQYF.

J is TRBJ2-5 and V is TRBV30; 7 positions match TRBD1. Matching the DNA end better, TRBJ2-7 makes the J call doubtful. The CDR3 extends over 14 amino acids. Germline CDR1 reads GTSNPN; CDR2 reads SVGIG (reference sequence). The DNA for the CDR3 is TGTGCCTGGAGTCTTGGGGCAGGGGGTTCCGAGCAGTACTTC. Translated: CAWSLGAGGSEQYF.

The chain carries TRBV7-2 and TRBJ1-5; the D gene is possibly TRBD1 (6 bases). The ends were cut back, 5 bases at V and 3 bases at J, with 11 bases in the middle. The CDR3 covers 14 residues. In germline, CDR1 is SGHTA, CDR2 FQGNSA. In DNA form, the CDR3 reads TGTGCCAGCAGCCCAAGACAGGCCAATCAGCCCCAGCATTTT. The encoded protein is CASSPRQANQPQHF. Full variable domain (remainder filled in from reference TRBV7-2 and TRBJ1-5): GAGVSQSPSNKVTEKGKDVELRCDPISGHTALYWYRQSLGQGLEFLIYFQGNSAPDKSGLPSDRFSAERTGGSVSTLTIQRTQQEDSAVYLCASSPRQANQPQHFGDGTRLSIL.

With respect to this clonotype: The germline gene is not matched at one end of the junction; a read error may be the cause. The V call is TRBV25-1, the J call TRBJ1-1; D perhaps matches TRBD1 (5 bases). The CDR3 is made up of 15 amino acids. Germline V gene data show CDR1 as MGHDK and CDR2 as SYGVNS. CDR3 in DNA: TGTGCCAGCAGTGAAGGAGGGGCCCTGAACGCTGAAGCTTTCTTT. This gives the protein CASSEGGALNAEAFF.

This clonotype occurred a few times. This chain connects TRBV11-2 to TRBJ1-6; D may be TRBD1 (5 bases). The length of the CDR3 is 16 residues. Trimming pared 6 bases from V and 7 bases from J, leaving 19 bases between. CDR1 is SGHAT and CDR2 is FQNNGV in the germline V gene. CDR3 in amino acids: CASRVGDLVKNSPLHF. The CDR3 DNA follows: TGTGCCAGCAGAGTCGGGGACCTAGTGAAAAATTCACCCCTCCACTTT. Looking up the rest from reference TRBV11-2 and TRBJ1-6 gives the full variable domain: EAGVAQSPRYKIIEKRQSVAFWCNPISGHATLYWYQQILGQGPKLLIQFQNNGVVDDSQLPKDRFSAERLKGVDSTLKIQPAKLEDSAVYLCASRVGDLVKNSPLHFGNGTRLTVT.

The table lists this clonotype with a few counts. The chain links TRBV11-2 to TRBJ2-1, with D perhaps TRBD2 (5 bases). V lost 5 bases, J lost 8 bases, and 16 bases lay in between. The CDR3 covers 14 residues. CDR1 and CDR2 (germline): SGHAT, FQNNGV. The CDR3 sequence is CASSLGLSRHEQFF. The CDR3 DNA reads as TGTGCCAGCAGCCTTGGACTTAGCCGCCATGAGCAGTTCTTC.

This clonotype was counted at least ten times. The genes are TRBV29-1 and TRBJ2-1; the match to TRBD1 covers 8 bases. Germline CDR1 reads SQVTM; CDR2 reads ANQGSEA. This CDR3 has 12 amino acids. V trimming: 7 bases; J trimming: 5 bases; junction bases outside the gene matches: 4. CDR3 amino acids: CSGRTGNNEQFF. The CDR3 coding sequence is TGCAGCGGGAGGACAGGGAACAATGAGCAGTTCTTC.

This CDR3 reads CASRNREDVLSETQYF. The CDR3 region has the DNA TGTGCCAGCAGGAACAGGGAAGATGTTTTGTCGGAGACCCAGTACTTC. V is TRBV6-1 and J is TRBJ2-5; possibly TRBD1 for D (6 bases). The V gene's germline CDR1 is MNHNS and CDR2 SASEGT. V shed 6 bases and J shed 5 bases, with 22 bases lying between them. This CDR3 comprises 16 residues.

CDR3 amino acids: CAWSVSLAASTDTQYF. CDR3 sequence (DNA): TGTGCCTGGAGTGTGTCGCTAGCGGCTAGCACAGATACGCAGTATTTT. The J gene is TRBJ2-3, the V gene TRBV30, with TRBD2 identical over 7 bases. The V segment lost 0 bases and the J segment 0 bases; nucleotides outside the gene matches: 6. Germline CDR1 is GTSNPN and CDR2 is SVGIG (reference sequence). This CDR3 has 16 residues.

This sequence joins TRBV12-3 or TRBV12-4 and TRBJ2-3; no definite D call. The germline V and J ends were trimmed by 2 bases and 4 bases, with 16 bases remaining between them. The CDR3 spans 16 residues. The chain's CDR3 is CASSLLLRRVADTQYF. CDR3 sequence (DNA): TGTGCCAGCAGTTTATTGCTTCGAAGGGTGGCAGATACGCAGTATTTT.

This clonotype showed up just a few times. Written as DNA, the CDR3 is TGTGCCAGCAGTTACTCGGGACTAGCGGGGTCCTACGAGCAGTACTTC. This translates into CASSYSGLAGSYEQYF. The chain is built from TRBV6-5 and TRBJ2-7; 13 bases align to TRBD2. Germline values: CDR1 MNHEY, CDR2 SVGAGI. The CDR3 extends over 16 amino acids. J gave up 1 base and V 0 bases, and 0 bases lay outside the gene matches.

This rearrangement joins TRBV25-1 to TRBJ2-7; D call uncertain. The CDR3 sequence is 15 residues long. Germline V gives CDR1 MGHDK, CDR2 SYGVNS. Between the trimmed V and J ends, which lost 5 bases and 1 base, there was a span of 15 bases. The CDR3 bases are TGTGCCAGCAGTCGGAAAGGGCCCATTTCCTACGAGCAGTACTTC. Translation gives CASSRKGPISYEQYF.

V usage is TRBV28 and J usage is TRBJ2-5; D ambiguous. Germline V gene lookup returns CDR1 MDHEN and CDR2 SYDVKM. Trimming took off 1 base at V and 11 bases at J, with 14 bases between the two ends. This CDR3 comprises 13 residues. The CDR3 sequence is CASSLYINNEQYF. The CDR3 DNA is TGTGCCAGCAGTTTATACATCAACAATGAGCAGTACTTC.

This chain joins TRBV27 and TRBJ2-7, with a possible D match to TRBD2 (6 bases). Germline V gene lookup returns CDR1 MNHEY and CDR2 SMNVEV (reference sequence). Trimming stripped 4 bases from V and 10 bases from J, with 26 bases between. The CDR3 runs to 16 residues. Written as DNA, the CDR3 is TGTGCCAGCAGTTCGAATACCCCGGGGGTCGCGGGGTACCAGTACTTC. Translating it yields CASSSNTPGVAGYQYF.

V usage is TRBV20-1 and J usage is TRBJ2-2; D is unclear. Germline V lookup: CDR1 DFQATT, CDR2 SNEGSKA (reference sequence). The CDR3 length is 13 residues. The CDR3 here is CSSIGGTTGELFF. The DNA of the CDR3 is TGCAGCTCCATAGGTGGAACTACCGGGGAGCTGTTTTTT.

Remarks on this clonotype: An end of the junction does not agree with germline; a read error may underlie this. This rearrangement joins TRBV7-7 to TRBJ2-3; 8 positions agree with TRBD2. Looked up from germline, CDR1 is SSHAT and CDR2 is FNYEAQ (reference sequence). This CDR3 contains 19 residues. The CDR3: CASSFSLSRAGEDTDTQYF. The CDR3 DNA is TGTGCTAGCAGCTTCTCCCTCTCACGAGCGGGGGAGGACACAGATACGCAGTATTTT.

In this sample, this clonotype turned up once. The chain employs TRBV6-1 and TRBJ2-7, with TRBD2 matching 9 bases. Germline assignment: CDR1 MNHNS and CDR2 SASEGT. Losses at the gene ends were 5 bases for V and 7 bases for J; bases not matched to a gene: 15. This CDR3 contains 16 residues. The DNA of the CDR3 is TGTGCCAGCAGTCCCGGGACTAGCATCCTTTACAATGAGCAGTACTTC. Amino acid sequence: CASSPGTSILYNEQYF.

The chain uses TRBV12-5 and TRBJ2-5; TRBD2 agrees at 8 bases. Germline V gene data show CDR1 as LGHNT and CDR2 as FRNRAP. V was clipped by 4 bases and J by 0 bases; unmatched bases: 1. This CDR3 spans 14 amino acids. The CDR3 sequence: CASGWGLDQETQYF. In DNA, the CDR3 is TGTGCTAGTGGTTGGGGACTAGACCAAGAGACCCAGTACTTC.

The rearrangement uses TRBV2 and TRBJ1-2; D possibly corresponds to TRBD1 (5 bases). The CDR3 has 13 residues. V was cut by 7 bases and J by 2 bases, with 11 bases left in between. In germline, CDR1 is SNHLY, CDR2 FYNNEI. In DNA form, the CDR3 reads TGTGCCAGCACGGGACGGACCAACTATGGCTACACCTTC. Its protein product is CASTGRTNYGYTF.

The table lists this clonotype with a few counts. The gene calls are TRBV29-1 and TRBJ2-7, with 7 bases fitting TRBD1. The J call may be mistaken, given a closer DNA end match to TRBJ2-5. CDR3 length equals 13 residues. Germline V lookup: CDR1 SQVTM, CDR2 ANQGSEA. CDR3: CSVGRGGRETQYF. The CDR3 coding sequence is TGCAGCGTGGGCAGAGGGGGCCGAGAGACCCAGTACTTC.

This clonotype was seen a few times. CDR3 amino acids: CASSPRGLTSGIIEQYF. The CDR3 nucleotides read TGTGCCAGCAGCCCCCGGGGCCTGACTAGCGGGATTATCGAGCAGTACTTC. This chain uses TRBV3-1 with TRBJ2-7; 11 nucleotides line up with TRBD2. The germline V gene has CDR1 LGHDT and CDR2 YNNKEL (reference sequence). The CDR3 is made up of 17 amino acids. J lost 6 bases, V lost 4 bases, and 14 bases had no gene match.

V usage is TRBV20-1 and J usage is TRBJ2-1; 10 nucleotides match TRBD2. The germline V gene encodes CDR1 DFQATT and CDR2 SNEGSKA (reference sequence). After removal of 5 bases from V and 6 bases from J, the junction contained 13 bases not matched to a gene. The CDR3 extends over 16 amino acids. In nucleotides, the CDR3 is TGCAGTGCTTCGAGCCTTAGCGGGAGGATGGGCAATGAGCAGTTCTTC. This sequence encodes CSASSLSGRMGNEQFF.

CDR3 nucleotides: TGCAGTGCTAAGCATGGGGACTATGGATCTTCCGAGCAGTACTTC. The encoded protein is CSAKHGDYGSSEQYF. The rearrangement links TRBV20-1 to TRBJ2-7, with 7 nucleotides matching TRBD2. CDR3 length: 15 amino acids. The germline V gene encodes CDR1 DFQATT and CDR2 SNEGSKA (reference sequence). With V trimmed by 4 bases and J by 6 bases, 15 bases remained unmatched.

Many counts were recorded for this clonotype. The junction departs from the called germline gene at one end, perhaps through a read error. This chain links TRBV5-1 with TRBJ2-7; D unresolved. This CDR3 is built from 15 residues. Germline lookup yields CDR1 SGHRS and CDR2 YFSETQ. The DNA for the CDR3 is TGTGCCAGCAGCTTAGGCAGTTCTAGCTCCTACGAGCAGTACTTC. Encoded protein: CASSLGSSSSYEQYF.

This chain links TRBV5-4 with TRBJ2-3; 10 bases are a match to TRBD2. Germline CDR1 SGHNT, CDR2 YYREEE (reference sequence). V dropped 0 bases and J dropped 2; count of bases not matched to a gene: 3. The CDR3 spans 16 residues. The CDR3 nucleotides read TGTGCCAGCAGCTTGGTACTAGCGGGAATCACAGATACGCAGTATTTT. This sequence encodes CASSLVLAGITDTQYF. Full variable domain (rest looked up from reference TRBV5-4 and TRBJ2-3): ETGVTQSPTHLIKTRGQQVTLRCSSQSGHNTVSWYQQALGQGPQFIFQYYREEENGRGNFPPRFSGLQFPNYSSELNVNALELDDSALYLCASSLVLAGITDTQYFGPGTRLTVL.

The rearrangement uses TRBV4-1 and TRBJ1-2, with 9 bases that match TRBD1. Germline assignment: CDR1 MGHRA and CDR2 YSYEKL. Trimming took 2 bases from V and 0 from J; bases not matched to a gene: 13. The CDR3 length is 19 residues. CDR3 nucleotides: TGCGCCAGCAGCCAACTCATACAGGGGGCACGGGGGGCTAACTATGGCTACACCTTC. This encodes CASSQLIQGARGANYGYTF.

The chain carries TRBV28 and TRBJ1-2; 10 bases map to TRBD1. The CDR3 sequence is 14 residues long. Looked up from germline, CDR1 is MDHEN and CDR2 is SYDVKM. Trimming removed 6 bases from V and 6 bases from J; junction bases left unmatched: 7. This chain's CDR3 is CASSTRTGGDGYTF. The CDR3 nucleotides are TGTGCCAGCAGCACACGGACAGGGGGGGATGGCTACACCTTC.

The rearrangement links TRBV20-1 to TRBJ2-7; D tentatively reads TRBD1 or TRBD2 (6 bases each). V was trimmed by 5 bases and J by 5 bases, leaving 13 bases between them. Germline lookup yields CDR1 DFQATT and CDR2 SNEGSKA (reference sequence). The CDR3 has 12 amino acids. The CDR3 sequence: CSARRGIDEQYF. CDR3 bases: TGCAGTGCTCGGAGGGGGATCGACGAGCAGTACTTC.

The CDR3, as DNA: TGCAGCGGGGGCTCCCAAGGGGGCTACAATGAGCAGTACTTC. It is translated as CSGGSQGGYNEQYF. V gene TRBV29-1 combines with J gene TRBJ2-7; 7 bases are a match to TRBD1. The V and J ends lost 7 bases and 7 bases, in that order; junction bases with no gene match: 16. CDR1 is SQVTM, CDR2 ANQGSEA, per germline. The CDR3 has 14 amino acids.